The rows below give T cell receptor beta chains drawn from one sample of a study of blood T cells in healthy people across ages. MiXCR, run by TCRdb on the 5' RACE reads, gives a single entry per CDR3 protein. The table has hundreds of thousands of distinct CDR3 sequences, around 24% seen once; the top ten hold around 10%. A further study also used this sample, focusing on T cells of mothers and their children.

The sequencing sample was made of blood. Every receptor here comes from a boy aged 10-17 years in good health. CDR3s include the opening cysteine and the closing phenylalanine or tryptophan. Fields, in order: V gene, clone size, D gene, CDR3 length, J gene, CDR3 DNA, CDR3 protein. D genes are given only for firm matches. Clone sizes are given selectively: once, few, many, or a class where the clone is expanded.

TRBV24-1,-,TRBD1,16,TRBJ2-5,TGTGCCACCAGTGATTTGTATGGGACAGACCAAGAGACCCAGTACTTC,CATSDLYGTDQETQYF
TRBV6-2/TRBV6-3,-,-,12,TRBJ2-3,TGTGCCAGCAGTCGCGGGGAAGATACGCAGTATTTT,CASSRGEDTQYF
TRBV7-6,few,TRBD1,16,TRBJ1-2,TGTGCCAGCAGCTTAGATAAATTGGGGACAGGGGCTGGCTACACCTTC,CASSLDKLGTGAGYTF
TRBV6-1,-,-,12,TRBJ2-3,TGTGCCAGCAGTGAACTTCGAAATACGCAGTATTTT,CASSELRNTQYF
TRBV29-1,many,TRBD1,14,TRBJ2-7,TGCAGCGTCTCCGATCTCGGACAGGGGTACGAGCAGTACTTC,CSVSDLGQGYEQYF
TRBV12-3/TRBV12-4,once,-,16,TRBJ2-7,TGTGCCAGCAGTCCCGAGGTGGGAATTGGGTCCTACGAGCAGTACTTC,CASSPEVGIGSYEQYF
TRBV7-8,-,TRBD1,18,TRBJ1-5,TGTGCCAGCAGCTTACAACATACAGGGAAGGGGGCTAATCAGCCCCAGCATTTT,CASSLQHTGKGANQPQHF
TRBV20-1,-,TRBD1,16,TRBJ2-7,TGCAGTGCTACCGGACAGGGCGCTTCGCACTCCTACGTGCAGTACTTC,CSATGQGASHSYVQYF
TRBV7-2,-,TRBD2,16,TRBJ2-1,TGTGCCAGCAGTCTTATAGCGGGGGGGTCCTACAATGAGCAGTTCTTC,CASSLIAGGSYNEQFF
TRBV28,many,-,15,TRBJ2-1,TGTGCCAGCAGTGAAGACAGTAAAATGGGCAATGAGCAGTTCTTC,CASSEDSKMGNEQFF
TRBV5-1,many,-,13,TRBJ2-7,TGCGCCAGCAGCTTGGGAGTCGGCTACGAGCAGTACTTC,CASSLGVGYEQYF
TRBV29-1,-,-,14,TRBJ1-3,TGCAGCGTTTTGGGAGGAAACTCTGGAAACACCATATGTTTT,CSVLGGNSGNTICF
TRBV28,few,-,15,TRBJ2-5,TGTGCCAGCAGTTTAGGGTTTCAGGGCCAAGAGACCCAGTACTTC,CASSLGFQGQETQYF
TRBV6-1,few,TRBD2,15,TRBJ2-3,TGTGCCAGCACGAGGCTAGCGGGAAGCACAGATACGCAGTATTTT,CASTRLAGSTDTQYF
TRBV28,-,TRBD1,13,TRBJ2-7,TGTGCCAGCACACGAGACAGGGTACACGAGCAGTACTTC,CASTRDRVHEQYF
TRBV7-2,few,-,16,TRBJ2-6,TGTGCCAGCAGCTTACCAGGCAGCTCTGGGGCCAACGTCCTGACTTTC,CASSLPGSSGANVLTF
TRBV7-2,few,TRBD1,13,TRBJ1-6,TGTGCCAGCAGACCAAACAGGGGGCGACCCCTCCACTTT,CASRPNRGRPLHF
TRBV9,few,-,13,TRBJ1-2,TGTGCCAGCAGCGTAGATGAGAACTATGGCTACACCTTC,CASSVDENYGYTF
TRBV10-3,few,-,16,TRBJ2-1,TGTGCCATCAGTGATGCCTACAGGAGCTCCTACAATGAGCAGTTCTTC,CAISDAYRSSYNEQFF
TRBV6-2/TRBV6-3,few,-,17,TRBJ2-3,TGTGCCAGCAGTTGGAATGGAGTAGTAGTATCCACAGATACGCAGTATTTT,CASSWNGVVVSTDTQYF